The 12 T cell receptor beta chains given below trace back to one sample, sequenced in a study of blood T cell repertoires in COVID-19. Some clones are missing from TCRdb's copy, which holds only in-frame ones; the method was immunoSEQ multiplex PCR. The sample lists roughly 59,000 clones, around 81% occurring once. The sample comprised peripheral blood. The receptors derive from a woman older than 75 with acute or convalescent COVID-19.

This chain links TRBV7-2 with TRBJ2-3, with 7 positions matching TRBD2. Trimming removed 11 bases from V and 2 bases from J; junction bases left unmatched: 7. Germline lookup yields CDR1 SGHTA and CDR2 FQGNSA. The CDR3 length is 13 residues. This chain's CDR3 is CAGGDGNTDTQYF. CDR3 DNA sequence: TGTGCCGGGGGGGACGGGAACACAGATACGCAGTATTTT.

This clone was detected a few times. J is TRBJ1-5 and V is TRBV5-4; unclear D gene. CDR1 and CDR2 from the germline V gene are SGHNT and YYREEE (reference sequence). V lost 0 bases to trimming and J lost 4 bases, with 23 bases between them. This CDR3 is built from 19 residues. CDR3 DNA: TGTGCCAGCAGCTTGGGTTCAGGTCTTCCTCAAACCATTAATCAGCCCCAGCATTTT. Protein: CASSLGSGLPQTINQPQHF.

V gene TRBV28 combines with J gene TRBJ2-3; TRBD1 agrees at 8 bases. Germline lookup yields CDR1 MDHEN and CDR2 SYDVKM. After removal of 10 bases from V and 4 bases from J, the junction contained 4 bases not matched to a gene. This CDR3 spans 12 amino acids. Written as DNA, the CDR3 is TGTGCCACGGCAGGGGGCTCAGATACGCAGTATTTT. This gives the protein CATAGGSDTQYF. The whole variable domain, remainder taken from reference TRBV28 and TRBJ2-3, is DVKVTQSSRYLVKRTGEKVFLECVQDMDHENMFWYRQDPGLGLRLIYFSYDVKMKEKGDIPEGYSVSREKKERFSLILESASTNQTSMYLCATAGGSDTQYFGPGTRLTVL.

V and J are TRBV14 and TRBJ1-2; D not resolved. Per the germline V gene, CDR1 is SGHDN and CDR2 is FVKESK. V dropped 5 bases and J dropped 4 bases, with 11 bases sitting between them. The CDR3 is made up of 13 amino acids. In DNA, the CDR3 is TGTGCCAGCAGCGGGGAGTACTTCTATGGCTACACCTTC. Protein sequence: CASSGEYFYGYTF. Complete variable domain (other parts from reference TRBV14 and TRBJ1-2): EAGVTQFPSHSVIEKGQTVTLRCDPISGHDNLYWYRRVMGKEIKFLLHFVKESKQDESGMPNNRFLAERTGGTYSTLKVQPAELEDSGVYFCASSGEYFYGYTFGSGTRLTVV.

V usage is TRBV7-2 and J usage is TRBJ2-7; D ambiguous. V gave up 1 base and J gave up 2 bases, with 6 bases separating them. Per the germline V gene, CDR1 is SGHTA and CDR2 is FQGNSA. CDR3 size: 13 residues. The CDR3 protein is CASSLEFTYEQYF. Here the CDR3 DNA reads TGTGCCAGCAGCTTAGAATTTACCTACGAGCAGTACTTC.

V and J are TRBV19 and TRBJ1-1; D may be TRBD1 (5 bases). Germline V gene lookup returns CDR1 LNHDA and CDR2 SQIVND (reference sequence). With 4 bases removed from V and 5 bases from J, the gap between germline ends came to 20 bases. The CDR3 length is 16 residues. CDR3 nucleotides: TGTGCCAGTAGTACTCAAGGTGAAGGGGTTAGGACTGAAGCTTTCTTT. This translates into CASSTQGEGVRTEAFF.

Concerning this clone: Because the CDR3's place on the DNA is in doubt, the DNA is left out and the CDR3 is given as listed by TCRdb. The gene calls are TRBV9 and TRBJ2-3; the tabulated D call, TRBD2, remains unverified against the DNA. CDR1 and CDR2 (germline): SGDLS, YYNGEE. The CDR3 is 16 amino acids long, termini counted. The CDR3 protein is CASSVGLGTSQVTPYF.

The rearrangement uses TRBV18 and TRBJ1-3, with no clear D. V was shortened by 2 bases and J by 0 bases, with 14 bases between the two germline ends. Germline V gives CDR1 KGHSH, CDR2 LQKENI. The CDR3 sequence is 17 residues long. The DNA of the CDR3 is TGTGCCAGCTCACCATTTTCGGACGGGATCTCTGGAAACACCATATATTTT. Translated: CASSPFSDGISGNTIYF.

The chain joins TRBV5-1 to TRBJ1-3, with 8 bases that match TRBD1. Germline loops: CDR1 SGHRS, CDR2 YFSETQ. Germline trimming cut 7 bases from V and 4 bases from J; bases unmatched to any gene: 7. The CDR3 is 14 amino acids. The CDR3 region is CASSGQGLGNTIYF. In nucleotides, the CDR3 is TGCGCCAGCTCCGGACAGGGTTTGGGAAACACCATATATTTT.

This chain joins TRBV3-1 (or the pseudogene TRBV3-2) and TRBJ1-2; D is unclear. CDR1 and CDR2 from the germline V gene are LGHDT and YNNKEL (reference sequence). The ends were cut back, 5 bases at V and 2 bases at J, with 15 bases in the middle. CDR3 length: 15 residues. The CDR3 DNA is TGTGCCAGCAGCGCCCAAGCGGGAAGAAACTATGGCTACACCTTC. Translated: CASSAQAGRNYGYTF.

This sequence joins TRBV6-5 and TRBJ2-1; possibly TRBD2 for D (5 bases). This CDR3 contains 15 residues. Germline values: CDR1 MNHEY, CDR2 SVGAGI. V was shortened by 0 bases and J by 5 bases, with 11 bases between the two germline ends. The CDR3 region has the DNA TGTGCCAGCAGTTACTCAAGCGGTTCTAACAATGAGCAGTTCTTC. This translates into CASSYSSGSNNEQFF.

This chain connects TRBV5-1 to TRBJ2-7; 7 bases are shared with TRBD1. This CDR3 is built from 15 residues. Per the germline V gene, CDR1 is SGHRS and CDR2 is YFSETQ. With V trimmed by 0 bases and J by 2 bases, 5 bases remained unmatched. The CDR3 DNA is TGCGCCAGCAGCTTGGCCGCCGGGACAGCCTACGAGCAGTACTTC. Protein sequence: CASSLAAGTAYEQYF.